This TCR beta chain was obtained from a study of T cell responses to AZD1222 COVID-19 vaccine. Overall study findings and caveats: It was only after the peak T cell response that any repertoires were sampled. Clonal diversity may have been underestimated in mostly white British donors. Seropositive AZD1222 recipients at baseline numbered only five or six.

Measured with immunoSEQ multiplex PCR; TCRdb has only the in-frame clones, and not every one. The sample has over 100,000 clones, 80% to 90% seen once; the top ten hold around 3.3%. V was cut by 4 bases and J by 7 bases, with 14 bases left in between. Germline CDR1 is SGHTA and CDR2 is FQGNSA. CDR3 length equals 14 residues. Notes on this clone: What it binds is not known.

The chain recombines TRBV7-2 with TRBJ2-1, with D possibly called TRBD1 or TRBD2 (5 bases each). The sample in question was peripheral blood, obtained on day 0 of AZD1222 vaccination. The sequence derives from an adult in good health. CDR3 sequence reads: CASSWGTTGNEQFF. CDR3 DNA sequence: TGTGCCAGCAGCTGGGGGACGACCGGGAATGAGCAGTTCTTC.